This TCR beta chain was sequenced for a study of cytomegalovirus exposure and HLA in healthy donors. Broader study findings: Further analysis, carried out later, found HLA-associated TCR beta chains more clonally expanded than equally common other chains.

Germline values: CDR1 MGHRA, CDR2 YSYEKL. After removal of 1 base from V and 0 bases from J, the junction contained 5 bases not matched to a gene. The CDR3 covers 16 residues. Each of the donors was a healthy bone marrow donor. Researchers ran the PCR with 60 Vbeta and 13 Jbeta primers. Measured with immunoSEQ multiplex PCR; TCRdb has only the in-frame clones, and not every one. The sample yields fewer than 150,000 clones, just over 70% seen once. Points on this clone: Its antigen is unknown.

The rearrangement joins TRBV4-1 to TRBJ2-5; TRBD1 aligns across 7 bases. The sample comprised PBMCs. This sequence originates from a woman aged 25 to 45 in good health and CMV-seronegative. DNA for the CDR3: TGCGCCAGCAGCCAAGGACAGGGAGAGTACCAAGAGACCCAGTACTTC. It encodes CASSQGQGEYQETQYF.